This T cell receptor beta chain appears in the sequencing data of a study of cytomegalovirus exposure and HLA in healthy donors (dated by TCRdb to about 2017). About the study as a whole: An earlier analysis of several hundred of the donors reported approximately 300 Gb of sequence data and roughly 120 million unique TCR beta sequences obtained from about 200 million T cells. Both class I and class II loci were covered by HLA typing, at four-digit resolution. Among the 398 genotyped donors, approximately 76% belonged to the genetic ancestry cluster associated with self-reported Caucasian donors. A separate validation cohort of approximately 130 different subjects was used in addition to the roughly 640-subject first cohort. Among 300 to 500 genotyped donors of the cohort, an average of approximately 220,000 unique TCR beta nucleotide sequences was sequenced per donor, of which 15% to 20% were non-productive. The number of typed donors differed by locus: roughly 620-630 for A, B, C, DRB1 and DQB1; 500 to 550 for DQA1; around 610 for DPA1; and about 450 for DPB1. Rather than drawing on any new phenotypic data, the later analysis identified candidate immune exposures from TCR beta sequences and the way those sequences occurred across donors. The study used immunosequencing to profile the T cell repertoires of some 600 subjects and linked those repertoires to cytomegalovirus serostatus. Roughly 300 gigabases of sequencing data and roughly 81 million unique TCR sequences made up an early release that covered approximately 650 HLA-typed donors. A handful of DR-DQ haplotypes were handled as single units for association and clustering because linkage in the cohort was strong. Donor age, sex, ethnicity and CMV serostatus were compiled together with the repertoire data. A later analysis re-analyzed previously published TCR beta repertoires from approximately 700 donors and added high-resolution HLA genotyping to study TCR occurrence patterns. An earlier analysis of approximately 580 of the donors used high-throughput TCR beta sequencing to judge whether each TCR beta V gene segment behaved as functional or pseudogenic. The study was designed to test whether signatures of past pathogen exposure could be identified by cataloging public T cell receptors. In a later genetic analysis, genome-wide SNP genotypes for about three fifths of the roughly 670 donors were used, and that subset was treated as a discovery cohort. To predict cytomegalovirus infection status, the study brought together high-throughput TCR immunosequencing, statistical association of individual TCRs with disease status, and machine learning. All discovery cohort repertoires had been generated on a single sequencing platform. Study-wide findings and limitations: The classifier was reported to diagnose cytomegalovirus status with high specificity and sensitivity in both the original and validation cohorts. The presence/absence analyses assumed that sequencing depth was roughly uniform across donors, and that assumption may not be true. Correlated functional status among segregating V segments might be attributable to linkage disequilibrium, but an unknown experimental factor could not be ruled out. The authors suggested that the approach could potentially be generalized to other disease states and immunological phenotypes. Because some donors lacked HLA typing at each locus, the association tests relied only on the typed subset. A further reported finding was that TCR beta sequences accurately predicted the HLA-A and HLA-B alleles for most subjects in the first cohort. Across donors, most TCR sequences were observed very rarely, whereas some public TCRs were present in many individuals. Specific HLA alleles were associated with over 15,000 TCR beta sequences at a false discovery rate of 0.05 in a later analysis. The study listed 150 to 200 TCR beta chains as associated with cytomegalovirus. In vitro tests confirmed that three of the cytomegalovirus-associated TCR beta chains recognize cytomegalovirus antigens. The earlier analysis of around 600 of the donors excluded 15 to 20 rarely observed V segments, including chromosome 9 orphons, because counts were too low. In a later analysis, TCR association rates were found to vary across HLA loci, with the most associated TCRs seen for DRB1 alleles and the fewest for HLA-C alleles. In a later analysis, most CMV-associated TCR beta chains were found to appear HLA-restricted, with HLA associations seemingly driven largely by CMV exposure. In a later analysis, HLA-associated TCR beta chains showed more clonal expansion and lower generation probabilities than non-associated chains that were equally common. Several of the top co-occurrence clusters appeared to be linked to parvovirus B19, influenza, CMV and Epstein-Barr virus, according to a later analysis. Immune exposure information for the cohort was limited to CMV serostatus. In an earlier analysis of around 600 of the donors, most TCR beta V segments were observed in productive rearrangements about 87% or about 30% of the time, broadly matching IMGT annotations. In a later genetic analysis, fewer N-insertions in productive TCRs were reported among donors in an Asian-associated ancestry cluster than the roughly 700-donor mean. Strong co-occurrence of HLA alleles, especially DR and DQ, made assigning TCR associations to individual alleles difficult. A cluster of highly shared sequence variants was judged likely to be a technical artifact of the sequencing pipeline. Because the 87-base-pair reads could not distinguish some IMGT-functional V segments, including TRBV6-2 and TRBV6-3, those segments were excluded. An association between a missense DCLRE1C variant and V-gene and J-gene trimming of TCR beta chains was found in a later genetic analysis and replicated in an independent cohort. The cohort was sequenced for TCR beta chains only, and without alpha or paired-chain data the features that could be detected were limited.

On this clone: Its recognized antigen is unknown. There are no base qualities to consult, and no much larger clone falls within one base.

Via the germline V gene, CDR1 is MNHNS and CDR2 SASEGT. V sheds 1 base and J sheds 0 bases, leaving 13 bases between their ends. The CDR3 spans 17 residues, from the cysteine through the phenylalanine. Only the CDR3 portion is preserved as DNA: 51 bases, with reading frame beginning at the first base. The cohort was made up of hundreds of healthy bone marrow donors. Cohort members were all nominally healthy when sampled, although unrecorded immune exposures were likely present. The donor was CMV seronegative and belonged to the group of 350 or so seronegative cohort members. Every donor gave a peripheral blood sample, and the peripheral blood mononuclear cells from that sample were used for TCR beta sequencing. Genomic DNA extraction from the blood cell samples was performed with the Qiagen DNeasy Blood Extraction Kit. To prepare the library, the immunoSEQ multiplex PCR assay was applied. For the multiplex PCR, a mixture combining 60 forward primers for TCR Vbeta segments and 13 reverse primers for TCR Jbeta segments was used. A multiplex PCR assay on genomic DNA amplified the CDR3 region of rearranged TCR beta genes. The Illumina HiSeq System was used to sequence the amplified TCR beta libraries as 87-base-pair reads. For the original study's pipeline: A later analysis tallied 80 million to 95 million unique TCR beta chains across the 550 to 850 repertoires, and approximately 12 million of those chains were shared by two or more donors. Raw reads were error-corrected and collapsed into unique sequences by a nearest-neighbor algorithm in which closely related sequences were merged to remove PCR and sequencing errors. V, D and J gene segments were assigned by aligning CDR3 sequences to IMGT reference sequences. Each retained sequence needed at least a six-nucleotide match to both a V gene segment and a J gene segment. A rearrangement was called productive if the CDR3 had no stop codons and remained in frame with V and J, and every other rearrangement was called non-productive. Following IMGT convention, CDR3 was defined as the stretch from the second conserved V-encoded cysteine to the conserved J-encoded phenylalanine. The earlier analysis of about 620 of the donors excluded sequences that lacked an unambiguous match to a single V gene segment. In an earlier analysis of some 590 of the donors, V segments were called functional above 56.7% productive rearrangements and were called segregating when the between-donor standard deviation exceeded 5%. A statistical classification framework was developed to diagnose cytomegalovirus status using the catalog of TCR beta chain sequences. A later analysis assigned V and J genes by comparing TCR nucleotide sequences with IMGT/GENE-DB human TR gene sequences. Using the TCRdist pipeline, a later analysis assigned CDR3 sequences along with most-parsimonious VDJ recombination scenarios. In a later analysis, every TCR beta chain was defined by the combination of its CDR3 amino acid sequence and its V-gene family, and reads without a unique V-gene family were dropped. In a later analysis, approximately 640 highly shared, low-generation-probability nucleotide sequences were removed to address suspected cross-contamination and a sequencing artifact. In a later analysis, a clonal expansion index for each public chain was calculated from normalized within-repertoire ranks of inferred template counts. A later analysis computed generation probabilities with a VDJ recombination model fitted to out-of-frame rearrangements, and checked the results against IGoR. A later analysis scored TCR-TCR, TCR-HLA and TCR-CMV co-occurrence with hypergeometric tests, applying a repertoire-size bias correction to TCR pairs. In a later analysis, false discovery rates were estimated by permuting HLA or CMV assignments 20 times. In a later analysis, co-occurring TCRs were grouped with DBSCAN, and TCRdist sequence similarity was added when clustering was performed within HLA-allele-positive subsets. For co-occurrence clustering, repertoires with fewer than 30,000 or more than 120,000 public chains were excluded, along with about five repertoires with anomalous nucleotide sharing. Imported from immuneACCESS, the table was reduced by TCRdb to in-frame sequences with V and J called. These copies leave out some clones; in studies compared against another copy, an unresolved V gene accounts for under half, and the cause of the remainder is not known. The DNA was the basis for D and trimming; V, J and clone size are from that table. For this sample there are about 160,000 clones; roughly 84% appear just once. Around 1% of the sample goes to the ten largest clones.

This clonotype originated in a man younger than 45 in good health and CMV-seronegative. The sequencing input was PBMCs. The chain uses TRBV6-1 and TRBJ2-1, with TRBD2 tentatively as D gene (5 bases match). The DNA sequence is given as TGTGCCAGCAGTGAAGGGTCTGGGGAGATCTCCTACAATGAGCAGTTCTTC. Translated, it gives CASSEGSGEISYNEQFF.